The rows below give T cell receptor beta chains drawn from one sample of a study of cytomegalovirus exposure and HLA in healthy donors. Assay: immunoSEQ multiplex PCR; the TCRdb copy retains only in-frame clones and omits some. This table has over 150,000 clones, approximately 96% appearing once. What was sequenced was PBMCs. Receptor source: a woman aged 18-29 years in good health and CMV-seronegative. Each CDR3 is given with its conserved first and last residue. Fields, in order: J gene, V gene, D gene, clone size, CDR3 protein, CDR3 DNA. A D gene is named only where the DNA matches it firmly. Clone size is stated in some rows and not others, as once, few, many or a class when expanded.

TRBJ2-3 | TRBV27 | NA | once | CASSSPLGGRTDTQYF | TGTGCCAGCAGTTCCCCCTTGGGGGGACGCACAGATACGCAGTATTTT
TRBJ1-5 | TRBV27 | TRBD1 | NA | CASSAGTGGTTNQPQHF | TGTGCCAGCAGTGCCGGGACAGGGGGAACCACCAATCAGCCCCAGCATTTT
TRBJ1-2 | TRBV7-2 | TRBD1 | NA | CASSYRGRSYTF | TGTGCCAGCAGCTACAGGGGTAGGAGCTACACCTTC
TRBJ1-1 | TRBV7-9 | NA | NA | CASSLDGRLTEAFF | TGTGCCAGCAGCTTAGATGGGCGCCTCACTGAAGCTTTCTTT
TRBJ2-1 | TRBV30 | NA | NA | CAWDSHHSYNEQFF | TGTGCCTGGGATTCACACCACTCCTACAATGAGCAGTTCTTC
TRBJ2-7 | TRBV5-6 | NA | NA | CASSSPPNSYEQYF | TGTGCCAGCAGCTCCCCCCCGAACTCTTACGAGCAGTACTTC
TRBJ2-3 | TRBV5-4 | TRBD2 | NA | CASSLRPSGVSDTQYF | TGTGCCAGCAGCTTGCGGCCTAGCGGGGTTTCAGATACGCAGTATTTT
TRBJ1-2 | TRBV27 | TRBD1 | NA | CASSSDRGRPGYTF | TGTGCCAGCAGTTCCGACAGGGGGCGGCCTGGCTACACCTTC
TRBJ2-1 | TRBV30 | TRBD2 | NA | CAWRGGGTYNEQFF | TGTGCCTGGAGGGGCGGGGGGACCTACAATGAGCAGTTCTTC
TRBJ2-3 | TRBV9 | TRBD2 | NA | CASSARLAGGTDTQYF | TGTGCCAGCAGCGCTCGACTAGCGGGGGGAACAGATACGCAGTATTTT
TRBJ2-3 | TRBV20-1 | NA | NA | CSATRGDTQYF | TGCAGTGCAACGAGGGGGGATACGCAGTATTTT
TRBJ2-7 | TRBV10-3 | NA | NA | CAISESRGYEQYF | TGTGCCATCAGTGAGTCACGGGGTTACGAGCAGTACTTC
TRBJ1-2 | TRBV20-1 | NA | NA | CSAPGVYGYTF | TGCAGTGCTCCCGGGGTCTATGGCTACACCTTC
TRBJ2-1 | TRBV30 | NA | NA | CAWSRSNEQFF | TGTGCCTGGAGCCGGTCAAATGAGCAGTTCTTC
TRBJ2-4 | TRBV7-3 | NA | NA | CASSLRGDKNIQYF | TGTGCCAGCAGCTTAAGGGGGGACAAAAACATTCAGTACTTC
TRBJ1-1 | TRBV11-1 | TRBD1 | NA | CASSPYAGTGFWNTEAFF | TGTGCCAGCAGCCCCTATGCCGGGACAGGGTTTTGGAACACTGAAGCTTTCTTT
TRBJ2-2 | TRBV6-6 | TRBD1 | NA | CASSSDRGLYTGELFF | TGTGCCAGCAGTTCGGACAGGGGGCTATACACCGGGGAGCTGTTTTTT
TRBJ2-1 | TRBV15 | NA | once | CATSRDLVQNEQFF | TGTGCCACCAGCAGAGATCTAGTCCAGAATGAGCAGTTCTTC
TRBJ2-1 | TRBV7-6 | TRBD2 | NA | CASSLGAGSSYNEQFF | TGTGCCAGCAGCTTAGGAGCGGGGAGCTCCTACAATGAGCAGTTCTTC
TRBJ1-1 | TRBV6-6 | TRBD1 | NA | CASSYDRGNTEAFF | TGTGCCAGCAGTTATGACAGGGGGAACACTGAAGCTTTCTTT
TRBJ2-1 | TRBV5-1 | TRBD1 | NA | CASSILGQGHNEQFF | TGCGCCAGCAGTATACTCGGACAGGGGCACAATGAGCAGTTCTTC
TRBJ2-7 | TRBV5-1 | TRBD2 | NA | CASSLETSGGYEQYF | TGCGCCAGCAGCTTGGAGACTAGCGGGGGCTACGAGCAGTACTTC
TRBJ2-3 | TRBV18 | NA | NA | CASSLLGAELTDTQYF | TGTGCCAGCTCTCTCCTGGGAGCGGAGTTGACAGATACGCAGTATTTT
TRBJ1-3 | TRBV28 | NA | NA | CASHRAGSSGNTIYF | TGTGCCAGCCATCGGGCAGGGTCCTCTGGAAACACCATATATTTT
TRBJ2-1 | TRBV4-1 | NA | NA | CASSQDGLMGYNEQFF | TGCGCCAGCAGCCAAGATGGGCTGATGGGTTACAATGAGCAGTTCTTC
TRBJ2-3 | TRBV5-1 | NA | NA | CASSSRQATDTQYF | TGCGCCAGCAGCTCCCGACAGGCCACAGATACGCAGTATTTT
TRBJ1-5 | TRBV11-2 | NA | few | CASSREQGSNQPQHF | TGTGCCAGCAGCAGGGAACAGGGAAGCAATCAGCCCCAGCATTTT
TRBJ1-2 | TRBV7-9 | NA | NA | CASSSEAVRGRYGYTF | TGTGCCAGCAGCTCCGAGGCTGTACGTGGAAGATATGGCTACACCTTC
TRBJ2-1 | TRBV7-3 | TRBD2 | NA | CASSQTSGGAGEQFF | TGTGCCAGCAGCCAGACTAGCGGGGGGGCCGGCGAGCAGTTCTTC
TRBJ2-7 | TRBV7-9 | TRBD1 | NA | CASSSGTGSEQYF | TGTGCCAGCAGCTCAGGGACAGGCTCCGAGCAGTACTTC